This T cell receptor beta chain comes out of a study of OX40 agonist ivuxolimab in advanced cancers. Study summary: Patients with prior anti-PD-1, anti-PD-L1 or anti-CTLA-4 therapy were eligible; less than 50% had some. Study findings and constraints: Expanded clones tended on average to be more numerous among CD8+ T cells than CD4+. The authors did not determine the antigen specificity of the expanded peripheral T cells.

Autoimmune disease history or systemic immunosuppression excluded patients. Sequenced by immunoSEQ multiplex PCR; TCRdb stores in-frame clones only, minus some. The sample holds about 53,000 clones, approximately 84% seen once. The CDR3 runs to 14 residues. The germline V and J ends were trimmed by 1 base and 8 bases, with 12 bases remaining between them. Per the germline V gene, CDR1 is SGHAT and CDR2 is FQNNGV. On this clone itself: Antigen unknown.

This material consisted of CD4+ or CD8+ T cells sorted from blood, taken in a trial of the OX40 agonist ivuxolimab. The J gene is TRBJ2-1, the V gene TRBV11-2, with no clear D. The sequence derives from an adult with an advanced solid tumor such as melanoma, head and neck, liver or kidney cancer. CDR3 in DNA: TGTGCCAGCAGCTTAGCGTCGTATGGCGATGAGCAGTTCTTC. This codes for CASSLASYGDEQFF.